Detailed here is one T cell receptor (beta chain). Antigen specificity is unknown. Profiling relied on immunoSEQ multiplex PCR, and the TCRdb table lists in-frame clones only, not all of them. The sample records about 120,000 clones, just under 95% being singletons. This sample stems from a study of OX40 agonist ivuxolimab in advanced cancers. Looking at the study overall: The treatment was a fully human IgG2 OX40 agonist, ivuxolimab. At 0.01 to 10 mg/kg, ivuxolimab was administered intravenously to patients every 2 weeks.

Findings and caveats of the study: Several nonresponders also turned out to have low normalized T-cell clonal expansion. Mean expanded clone counts were higher in CD8+ than CD4+ T cells.

Germline CDR1 and CDR2: SGHRS and YFSETQ. This CDR3 spans 17 amino acids. V lost 4 bases and J lost 5, with 21 bases in between. V is TRBV5-1 and J is TRBJ2-2; tentative D call: TRBD2 (7 bases). Source: CD4+ or CD8+ T cells sorted from blood, taken in a trial of the OX40 agonist ivuxolimab. This TCR came from an adult with an advanced solid tumor such as melanoma, head and neck, liver or kidney cancer. The CDR3, as DNA: TGCGCCAGCAGCCCAAGGTCTGGGGGGGCGGATACCGGGGAGCTGTTTTTT. Its translation: CASSPRSGGADTGELFF.